The clone carrying this T cell receptor beta chain has a single count. As originally analysed: For nucleated cells, counts were estimated from reference gene primer amplification. The data were produced by immunoSEQ multiplex PCR, yet TCRdb's version contains in-frame clones alone and is incomplete. From that table come the V and J calls and clone size; the DNA was used to work out D and trimming. This table has some 220,000 clones, around 85% appearing once. Seattle's cohort entered during active infection and was followed longitudinally. V lost 2 bases, J lost 8 bases, and 6 bases stayed unmatched. The CDR3 has 14 amino acids. In germline, CDR1 is KGHDR, CDR2 SFDVKD. This sample was taken from a study of blood T cell repertoires in COVID-19. Across the whole study: Acute-phase and convalescent COVID-19 samples originated in the United States, Italy and Spain. The analysed material was cDNA or gDNA that came from T cells, B-cell-depleted T cells, or PBMCs.

This chain connects TRBV24-1 to TRBJ1-2; 8 nucleotides match TRBD1. The receptor's source is a man in his forties or fifties with COVID-19, enrolled during active disease. Sequenced input: peripheral blood. The DNA of the CDR3 is TGTGCCACCAGTGATTCCGGACAGGGCGACGGCTACACCTTC. Translating gives CATSDSGQGDGYTF.